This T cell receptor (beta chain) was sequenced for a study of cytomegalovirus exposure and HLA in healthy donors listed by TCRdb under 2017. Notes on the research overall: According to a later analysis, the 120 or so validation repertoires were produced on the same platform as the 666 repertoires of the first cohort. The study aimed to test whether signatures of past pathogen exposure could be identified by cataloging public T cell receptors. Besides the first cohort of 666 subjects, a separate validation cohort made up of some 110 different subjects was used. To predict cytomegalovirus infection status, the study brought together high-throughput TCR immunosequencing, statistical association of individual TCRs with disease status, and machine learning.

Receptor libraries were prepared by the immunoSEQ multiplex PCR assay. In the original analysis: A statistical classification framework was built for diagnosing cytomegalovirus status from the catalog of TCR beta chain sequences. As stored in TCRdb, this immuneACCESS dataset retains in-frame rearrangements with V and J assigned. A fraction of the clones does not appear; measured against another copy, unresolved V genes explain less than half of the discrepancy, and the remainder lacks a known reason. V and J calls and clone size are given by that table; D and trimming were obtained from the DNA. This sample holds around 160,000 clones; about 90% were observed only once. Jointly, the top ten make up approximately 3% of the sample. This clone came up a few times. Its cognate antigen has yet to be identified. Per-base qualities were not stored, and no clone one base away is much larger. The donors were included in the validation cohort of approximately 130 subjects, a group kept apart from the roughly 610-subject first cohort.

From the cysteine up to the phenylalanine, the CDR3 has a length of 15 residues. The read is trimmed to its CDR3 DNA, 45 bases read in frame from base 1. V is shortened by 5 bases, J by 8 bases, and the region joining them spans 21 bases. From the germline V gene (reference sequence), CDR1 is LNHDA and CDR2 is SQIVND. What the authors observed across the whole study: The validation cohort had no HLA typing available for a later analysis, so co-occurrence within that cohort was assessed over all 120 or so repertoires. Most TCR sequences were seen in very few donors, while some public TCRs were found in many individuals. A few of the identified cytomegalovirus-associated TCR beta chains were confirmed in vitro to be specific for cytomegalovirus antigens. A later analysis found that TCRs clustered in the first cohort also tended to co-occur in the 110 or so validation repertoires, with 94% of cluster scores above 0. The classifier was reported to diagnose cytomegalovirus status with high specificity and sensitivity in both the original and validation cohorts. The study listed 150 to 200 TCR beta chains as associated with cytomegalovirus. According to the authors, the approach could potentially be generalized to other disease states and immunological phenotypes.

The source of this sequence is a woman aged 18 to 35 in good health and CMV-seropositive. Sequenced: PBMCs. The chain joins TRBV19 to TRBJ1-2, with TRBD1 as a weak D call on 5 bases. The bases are TGTGCCAGTAGTGGGGGGACGGTCAACCTGGGAGGCTACACCTTC. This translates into CASSGGTVNLGGYTF.